This T cell receptor (beta chain) was observed in a study of regulatory T cells in long-lasting Graves disease. Findings and limits, study-wide: TRBV28, TRBJ1-2 and TRBJ2-5 emerged as the favored segments in persistent disease.

The CDR3 is made up of 14 amino acids. CDR1 and CDR2 from the germline V gene are LGHDT and YNNKEL (reference sequence). Trimming removed 5 bases from V and 4 bases from J; junction bases left unmatched: 8. The time point here: newly diagnosed GD, antithyroid drugs for less than 3 months. There was RNA extracted from PBMCs, and the TCR library was made from it. EDTA tubes received roughly 9 milliliters of collected peripheral blood. Building the TCR beta libraries relied on iRepertoire HTBI primers, and CDR3 regions underwent Arm-PCR. TCRdb fed the multiplex PCR reads into MiXCR, producing one record per CDR3 protein. The sample includes a few hundred thousand distinct CDR3 sequences, roughly 18% of them seen just once. Ten or more counts support this clonotype. What it binds is not known. This same sample was also part of a study on T cells in Graves' hyperthyroidism and ophthalmopathy. Per that study: Blood samples included most of the expanded thyroid clonotypes exceeding 0.001.

The input for sequencing was peripheral blood mononuclear cells (PBMCs), taken at new diagnosis, from a patient treated with antithyroid drugs. The chain employs TRBV3-1 and TRBJ2-7, with 7 nucleotides matching TRBD1. The origin of this receptor is a woman between 25 and 40 years old with Graves disease. The CDR3 protein is CASSYNRDSYEQYF. The CDR3 coding sequence is TGTGCCAGCAGCTATAACCGGGACAGTTACGAGCAGTACTTC.